This T cell receptor beta chain was observed in a study of blood T cells in healthy people across ages. Regarding the study as a whole: Among long-lived donors, naive CD4+ cells were more numerous and diversity higher than in aged donors.

This clonotype has more than one count but fewer than ten. The antigen remains undetermined. Primers used in a second PCR of about 7 to 11 cycles were a sample-barcoded 5' primer and a J-beta primer mix. In TCRdb, the 5' RACE reads were re-called with MiXCR into one record per CDR3 protein. The table lists about 680,000 distinct CDR3 sequences, 49% of them singletons. Germline values: CDR1 DFQATT, CDR2 SNEGSKA (reference sequence). The CDR3 loop spans 15 amino acids. Trimming pared 3 bases from V and 0 bases from J, leaving 15 bases between. Source material: blood. The receptor was isolated from a woman between 55 and 75 years old in good health. V is TRBV20-1 and J is TRBJ2-7; a weak D match, TRBD1 (6 bases). The CDR3 DNA follows: TGCAGTGCTAGCGTGACAGGCCCTAACTCCTACGAGCAGTACTTC. As protein: CSASVTGPNSYEQYF.